The 26 T cell receptor beta chains listed next were all sequenced from one sample in a study of post-analysis software for immune sequencing data. Study-wide findings and caveats: TRBV segments more frequent in patients than in controls numbered roughly 5 and included TRBV5-6, TRBV5-1 and TRBV20-1.

These receptors have no known antigen. Included in the TCR beta cDNA libraries were unique molecular identifiers. Via MiXCR, TCRdb re-called the PCR reads, giving one row per CDR3 protein. The sample lists hundreds of thousands of distinct CDR3 sequences, under 55% occurring once. Sequenced material: blood. These receptors were obtained from a girl aged 5 to 17 with multiple sclerosis.

This clonotype has more than one count but fewer than ten. The rearrangement joins TRBV6-1 to TRBJ1-2; tentative D call: TRBD1 (6 bases). Germline-derived CDR1 and CDR2 are MNHNS and SASEGT. The ends were cut back, 1 base at V and 6 bases at J, with 12 bases in the middle. There are 14 residues in the CDR3. In nucleotides, the CDR3 is TGTGCCAGCAGTGAAGGGAACAGGGTGGATGGCTACACCTTC. Its translation is CASSEGNRVDGYTF.

The rearrangement uses TRBV5-1 and TRBJ2-3; the match to TRBD2 covers 12 bases. Per germline, CDR1 SGHRS and CDR2 YFSETQ. J lost 6 bases, V lost 4 bases, and 9 bases had no gene match. The CDR3 covers 16 residues. The CDR3 DNA is TGCGCCAGCAGCGTCGGGACTAGCGGGCTCTCCGATACGCAGTATTTT. Translated: CASSVGTSGLSDTQYF.

This chain links TRBV7-6 with TRBJ2-1, with D tentatively TRBD2 (6 bases). Germline assignment: CDR1 SGHVS and CDR2 FNYEAQ. The CDR3 length is 16 residues. V lost 3 bases to trimming and J lost 11 bases, with 23 bases between them. CDR3 amino acids: CASSFQLGGGDHQQFF. Here the CDR3 DNA reads TGTGCCAGCAGCTTTCAATTGGGAGGAGGTGACCATCAGCAGTTCTTC.

This chain joins TRBV28 and TRBJ1-1; TRBD1 aligns across 7 bases. The germline CDR1 and CDR2 sequences are MDHEN and SYDVKM. There are 15 residues in the CDR3. After removal of 6 bases from V and 0 bases from J, the junction contained 7 bases not matched to a gene. CDR3 nucleotide sequence: TGTGCCAGCAGCCAACCGGGACAGTTGAACACTGAAGCTTTCTTT. As protein: CASSQPGQLNTEAFF. The full variable domain, rest sourced from reference TRBV28 and TRBJ1-1, is DVKVTQSSRYLVKRTGEKVFLECVQDMDHENMFWYRQDPGLGLRLIYFSYDVKMKEKGDIPEGYSVSREKKERFSLILESASTNQTSMYLCASSQPGQLNTEAFFGQGTRLTVV.

This clonotype was found a few times. As DNA, the CDR3 is TGCAGTGCTACACTAGGCAAAGAGACCCAGTACTTC. Amino acid sequence: CSATLGKETQYF. The chain recombines TRBV20-1 with TRBJ2-5; weak D call: TRBD2 (5 bases). This CDR3 has 12 amino acids. Germline CDR1 and CDR2: DFQATT and SNEGSKA (reference sequence). Deletions cut 4 bases from V and 3 bases from J, with 9 bases between.

This sequence joins TRBV20-1 and TRBJ2-7, with D unresolved. The J call is in doubt because the DNA end fits TRBJ2-5 better. The CDR3 is made up of 14 amino acids. Germline CDR1 DFQATT, CDR2 SNEGSKA (reference sequence). The CDR3 here is CSARGPRAVETQYF. CDR3 sequence (DNA): TGCAGTGCTAGAGGCCCCCGGGCCGTAGAGACCCAGTACTTC.

The CDR3: CASSPAWDREYEQYF. The DNA of the CDR3 is TGCGCCAGCAGCCCCGCTTGGGACAGGGAGTACGAGCAGTACTTC. The chain uses TRBV5-1 and TRBJ2-7; 9 positions match TRBD1. This CDR3 region has 15 residues. CDR1 is SGHRS, CDR2 YFSETQ, per germline. V trimming: 4 bases; J trimming: 4 bases; junction bases outside the gene matches: 9. Combining the CDR3 with reference TRBV5-1 and TRBJ2-7 gives the whole variable domain KAGVTQTPRYLIKTRGQQVTLSCSPISGHRSVSWYQQTPGQGLQFLFEYFSETQRNKGNFPGRFSGRQFSNSRSEMNVSTLELGDSALYLCASSPAWDREYEQYFGPGTRLTVT.

The chain carries TRBV29-1 and TRBJ2-3, with D uncertain. Germline CDR1 and CDR2: SQVTM and ANQGSEA. This CDR3 has 14 amino acids. V was clipped by 5 bases and J by 0 bases, with 12 bases between them. CDR3 in DNA: TGCAGCGTTTCGGCACGGCTTAGCACAGATACGCAGTATTTT. It translates to CSVSARLSTDTQYF.

The chain couples TRBV6-6 to TRBJ1-5; 11 bases fit TRBD1. Trimming removed 6 bases from V and 8 bases from J; junction bases left unmatched: 3. This CDR3 is built from 13 residues. The germline gives CDR1 MNHNY, CDR2 SVGAGI (reference sequence). The CDR3 nucleotides are TGTGCCAGCAGATGGGACAGGGGGGAGCCCCAGCATTTT. This translates into CASRWDRGEPQHF.

The rearrangement joins TRBV29-1 to TRBJ2-5; a possible D gene is TRBD1 (6 bases). This CDR3 is 12 amino acids long. In germline, CDR1 is SQVTM, CDR2 ANQGSEA. The V end lost 4 bases, the J end lost 11 bases, and 17 bases lay between the germline ends. The CDR3 bases are TGCAGCGTTGTGGGCAGGGGAGAGGAGCAGTACTTC. It yields the protein CSVVGRGEEQYF.

The chain recombines TRBV20-1 with TRBJ2-1; 9 nucleotides match TRBD2. The J call may be mistaken, given a closer DNA end match to TRBJ2-7. Germline V gives CDR1 DFQATT, CDR2 SNEGSKA (reference sequence). CDR3 length: 17 amino acids. The CDR3 loop is CSASPDSLAGSYNEQYF. CDR3 nucleotide sequence: TGCAGTGCTAGTCCGGATTCACTAGCGGGTTCGTACAATGAGCAGTACTTC.

J is TRBJ2-5 and V is TRBV20-1; D possibly corresponds to TRBD1 (6 bases). Per germline, CDR1 DFQATT and CDR2 SNEGSKA (reference sequence). Trimming removed 4 bases at V and 2 bases at J, with 14 bases between. The CDR3 is 14 amino acids. CDR3 bases: TGCAGTGCTACAACTGACAGGATACAAGAGACCCAGTACTTC. Protein product: CSATTDRIQETQYF.

The rearrangement uses TRBV20-1 and TRBJ2-3; 8 nucleotides line up with TRBD2. This CDR3 has 16 amino acids. The V gene's germline CDR1 is DFQATT and CDR2 SNEGSKA (reference sequence). J gave up 4 bases and V 1 base, and 10 bases lay outside the gene matches. The CDR3 DNA follows: TGCAGTGCTAGAGGTGTCAAGCGGGAGACGGCAGATACGCAGTATTTT. The encoded protein is CSARGVKRETADTQYF.

This clonotype has only a few counts. The chain couples TRBV5-1 to TRBJ2-5, with TRBD2 identical over 11 bases. Germline V gene sequence: CDR1 SGHRS, CDR2 YFSETQ. The junction had 11 bases not matched to a gene; V was cut back by 2 bases and J by 2 bases. The CDR3 is 18 amino acids. CDR3 in amino acids: CASSFRIGLAGAQETQYF. CDR3 nucleotide sequence: TGCGCCAGCAGCTTCCGAATTGGACTAGCGGGCGCACAAGAGACCCAGTACTTC.

This clonotype has just a few counts. This chain uses TRBV28 with TRBJ2-1, with D unclear. Between the trimmed V and J ends, which lost 7 bases and 7 bases, there was a span of 11 bases. There are 12 residues in the CDR3. Germline CDR1 is MDHEN and CDR2 is SYDVKM. Written as DNA, the CDR3 is TGTGCCAGCAAGTTTAGCACGAATGAGCAGTTCTTC. Translated, it gives CASKFSTNEQFF.

The chain uses TRBV6-1 and TRBJ2-7; tentative D call: TRBD2 (6 bases). The germline gives CDR1 MNHNS, CDR2 SASEGT. The ends were cut back, 5 bases at V and 3 bases at J, with 23 bases in the middle. The CDR3 sequence is 17 residues long. The CDR3 sequence: CASSPETRAGLIYEQYF. The DNA for the CDR3 is TGTGCCAGCAGTCCGGAGACCAGGGCGGGGTTGATCTACGAGCAGTACTTC.

J is TRBJ2-7 and V is TRBV28; maybe TRBD1 (5 bases). The germline V and J ends were trimmed by 3 bases and 0 bases, with 12 bases remaining between them. The CDR3 is 15 residues long. Germline values: CDR1 MDHEN, CDR2 SYDVKM. CDR3 loop: CASSFPGHGSYEQYF. Here the CDR3 DNA reads TGTGCCAGCAGTTTTCCTGGACACGGCTCCTACGAGCAGTACTTC.

This chain links TRBV20-1 with TRBJ2-3; tentatively, D is TRBD2 (6 bases). Germline V gene data show CDR1 as DFQATT and CDR2 as SNEGSKA (reference sequence). This CDR3 has 13 residues. V lost 4 bases to trimming and J lost 2 bases, with 10 bases between them. The CDR3 region is CSAKGGFTDTQYF. Written as DNA, the CDR3 is TGCAGTGCTAAAGGAGGGTTCACAGATACGCAGTATTTT.

This clonotype has just a few counts. The rearrangement links TRBV5-1 to TRBJ2-5, with 8 nucleotides matching TRBD1. With 0 bases clipped from V and 1 base from J, the junction kept 8 bases outside the gene matches. The germline V gene has CDR1 SGHRS and CDR2 YFSETQ. The CDR3 runs to 17 residues. The CDR3 spells CASSLEATGASQETQYF. The CDR3 coding sequence is TGCGCCAGCAGCTTGGAAGCGACAGGGGCCTCCCAAGAGACCCAGTACTTC.

This clonotype was seen at least ten times. The chain joins TRBV5-1 to TRBJ2-7; a possible D gene is TRBD1 (6 bases). Trimming pared 4 bases from V and 4 bases from J, leaving 24 bases between. In germline, CDR1 is SGHRS, CDR2 YFSETQ. The CDR3 has 17 amino acids. For the CDR3, the DNA is TGCGCCAGCAGCCTGGATTTATATTCCGGGACAACTTACGAGCAGTACTTC. It yields the protein CASSLDLYSGTTYEQYF.

V gene TRBV7-7 combines with J gene TRBJ2-5, with TRBD2 identical over 10 bases. V gave up 5 bases and J gave up 6 bases; unmatched junction bases: 6. The germline CDR1 and CDR2 sequences are SSHAT and FNYEAQ (reference sequence). This CDR3 has 14 amino acids. DNA of the CDR3: TGTGCCAGCAGCCCCGGACTAGCGGAAAAGACCCAGTACTTC. This codes for CASSPGLAEKTQYF.

V and J are TRBV24-1 and TRBJ2-7; 9 nucleotides align to TRBD1. Germline lookup yields CDR1 KGHDR and CDR2 SFDVKD. With 7 bases clipped from V and 1 base from J, the junction kept 4 bases outside the gene matches. The CDR3 spans 14 residues. Here the CDR3 DNA reads TGTGCCACCAGGAGGGGGACAGGGTCCTACGAGCAGTACTTC. The encoded protein is CATRRGTGSYEQYF.

The J gene is TRBJ2-5, the V gene TRBV12-3 or TRBV12-4; 10 positions agree with TRBD2. The CDR3 is 15 residues long. The V segment lost 7 bases and the J segment 5 bases; nucleotides outside the gene matches: 10. The CDR3 sequence: CASTGSGRGRETQYF. The CDR3 nucleotides read TGTGCCAGCACTGGAAGCGGGAGGGGCAGGGAGACCCAGTACTTC.

The table lists this clonotype with a few counts. The chain employs TRBV6-2 or TRBV6-3 and TRBJ2-1, with D unclear. The V end was cut by 0 bases, the J end by 9 bases, with 9 bases between. In germline, CDR1 is MNHEY, CDR2 SVGEGT. This CDR3 is 13 amino acids long. The DNA for the CDR3 is TGTGCCAGCAGTTACTCGAACTTAGGTGAGCAGTTCTTC. It encodes CASSYSNLGEQFF.

This clonotype showed up just a few times. The rearrangement links TRBV27 to TRBJ2-7, with D hard to call. The CDR3 has 14 amino acids. Between the trimmed V and J ends, which lost 3 bases and 2 bases, there was a span of 11 bases. The germline CDR1 and CDR2 sequences are MNHEY and SMNVEV (reference sequence). CDR3 loop: CASSFGGSTYEQYF. Here the CDR3 DNA reads TGTGCCAGCAGTTTCGGCGGATCTACCTACGAGCAGTACTTC.

The V and J genes are TRBV10-2 and TRBJ2-7; 11 nucleotides agree with TRBD2. From germline, CDR1 is WSHSY and CDR2 SAAADI. V lost 6 bases, J lost 7 bases, and 8 bases stayed unmatched. The CDR3 contains 14 residues. The CDR3 coding sequence is TGCGCCAGCAGAAAACTAGCGGGAGTAGCGGAGCAGTACTTC. Its protein product is CASRKLAGVAEQYF.